This entry features one T cell receptor beta chain sequence. The antigen is undetermined. After expansion with viral peptide pools in the ViraFEST assay, antigen-specific CD4+ T cells were sequenced. The culture ran for nine to ten days, and then CD4+ T cells were isolated. Each vaccine recipient was nucleocapsid antibody negative and had no prior SARS-CoV-2 infection. The data stem from a study of vaccination effects on CD4 cells after COVID-19. Generated by immunoSEQ multiplex PCR, the TCRdb table keeps only in-frame clones and is missing some. The sample lists 71,000 or so clones; roughly 70% were seen once. The germline gives CDR1 SGHRS, CDR2 YFSETQ. CDR3 length: 16 amino acids. The J segment lost 0 bases and the V segment lost 3 bases, leaving 6 bases of the junction unmatched.

The receptor was isolated from a human donor who received a COVID-19 vaccine. Here the sequenced sample was CD4+ T cells from PBMCs cultured with HCoV-OC43 spike peptides, taken before COVID-19 vaccination. Subset in this sample: HCoV-OC43 spike overlapping peptide pool stimulation. V gene TRBV5-1 combines with J gene TRBJ2-1; TRBD1 aligns across 7 bases. As DNA, the CDR3 is TGCGCCAGCAGCTCCCCGACAGGGTACTCCTACAATGAGCAGTTCTTC. It translates to CASSSPTGYSYNEQFF.